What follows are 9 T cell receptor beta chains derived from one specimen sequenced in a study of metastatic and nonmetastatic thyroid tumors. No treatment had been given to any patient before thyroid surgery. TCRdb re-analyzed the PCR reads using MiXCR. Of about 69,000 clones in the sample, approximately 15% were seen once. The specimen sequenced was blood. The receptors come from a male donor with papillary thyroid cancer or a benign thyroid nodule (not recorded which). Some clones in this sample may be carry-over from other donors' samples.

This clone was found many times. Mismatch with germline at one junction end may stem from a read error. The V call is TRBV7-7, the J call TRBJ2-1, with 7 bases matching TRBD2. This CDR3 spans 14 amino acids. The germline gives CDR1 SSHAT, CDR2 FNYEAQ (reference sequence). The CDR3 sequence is CASSPGGEGNEQFF. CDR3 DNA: TGTGCTAGCAGCCCGGGAGGAGAGGGCAATGAGCAGTTCTTC.

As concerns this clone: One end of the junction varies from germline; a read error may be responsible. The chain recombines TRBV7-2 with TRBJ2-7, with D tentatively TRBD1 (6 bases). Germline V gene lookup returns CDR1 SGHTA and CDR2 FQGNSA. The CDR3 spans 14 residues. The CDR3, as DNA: TGTGCCAGCAGCTCGGGACACGGCGGGTACGATCAGTACTTC. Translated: CASSSGHGGYDQYF.

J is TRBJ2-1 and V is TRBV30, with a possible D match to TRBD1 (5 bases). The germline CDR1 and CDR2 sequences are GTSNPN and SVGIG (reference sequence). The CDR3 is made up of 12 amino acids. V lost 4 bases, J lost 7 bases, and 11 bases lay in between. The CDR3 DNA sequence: TGTGCCTGGACCGCTAGGGGAAATGAGCAGTTCTTC. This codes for CAWTARGNEQFF.

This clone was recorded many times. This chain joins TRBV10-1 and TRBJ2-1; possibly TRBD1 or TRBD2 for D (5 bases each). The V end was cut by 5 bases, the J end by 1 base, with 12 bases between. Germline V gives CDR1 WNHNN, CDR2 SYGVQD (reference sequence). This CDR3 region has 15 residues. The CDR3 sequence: CASSQGRDSYNEQFF. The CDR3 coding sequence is TGCGCCAGCAGTCAGGGCCGGGATTCCTACAATGAGCAGTTCTTC.

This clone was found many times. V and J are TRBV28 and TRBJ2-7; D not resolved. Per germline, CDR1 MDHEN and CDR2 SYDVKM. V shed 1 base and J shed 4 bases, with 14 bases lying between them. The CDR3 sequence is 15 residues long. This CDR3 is CASSLLVEGKYEQYF. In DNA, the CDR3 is TGTGCCAGCAGTTTATTGGTGGAAGGAAAGTACGAGCAGTACTTC. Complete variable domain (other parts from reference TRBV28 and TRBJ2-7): DVKVTQSSRYLVKRTGEKVFLECVQDMDHENMFWYRQDPGLGLRLIYFSYDVKMKEKGDIPEGYSVSREKKERFSLILESASTNQTSMYLCASSLLVEGKYEQYFGPGTRLTVT.

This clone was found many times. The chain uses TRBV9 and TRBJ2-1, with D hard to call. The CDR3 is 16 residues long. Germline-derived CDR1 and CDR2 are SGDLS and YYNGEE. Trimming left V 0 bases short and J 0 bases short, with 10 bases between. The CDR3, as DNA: TGTGCCAGCAGCGTAGCTTGGGCGAGCTCCTACAATGAGCAGTTCTTC. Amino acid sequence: CASSVAWASSYNEQFF.

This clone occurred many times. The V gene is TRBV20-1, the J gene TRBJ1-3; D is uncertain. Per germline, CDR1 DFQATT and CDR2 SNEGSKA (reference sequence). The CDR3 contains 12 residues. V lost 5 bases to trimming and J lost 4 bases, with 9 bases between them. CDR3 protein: CSAGRTGNTIYF. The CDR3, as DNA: TGCAGTGCTGGGAGGACGGGAAACACCATATATTTT.

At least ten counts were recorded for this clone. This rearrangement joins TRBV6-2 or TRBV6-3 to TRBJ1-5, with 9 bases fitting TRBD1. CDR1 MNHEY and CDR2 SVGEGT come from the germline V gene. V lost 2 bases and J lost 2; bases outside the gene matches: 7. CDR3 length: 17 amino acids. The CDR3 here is CASSYPWTGVGNQPQHF. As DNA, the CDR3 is TGTGCCAGCAGTTACCCTTGGACAGGGGTCGGCAATCAGCCCCAGCATTTT.

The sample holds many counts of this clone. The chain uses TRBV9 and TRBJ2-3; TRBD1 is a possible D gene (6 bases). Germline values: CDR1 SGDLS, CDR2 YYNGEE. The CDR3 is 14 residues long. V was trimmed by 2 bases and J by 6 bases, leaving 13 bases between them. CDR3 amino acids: CASSVGTGQDTQYF. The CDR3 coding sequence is TGTGCCAGCAGCGTTGGTACAGGGCAGGATACGCAGTATTTT.